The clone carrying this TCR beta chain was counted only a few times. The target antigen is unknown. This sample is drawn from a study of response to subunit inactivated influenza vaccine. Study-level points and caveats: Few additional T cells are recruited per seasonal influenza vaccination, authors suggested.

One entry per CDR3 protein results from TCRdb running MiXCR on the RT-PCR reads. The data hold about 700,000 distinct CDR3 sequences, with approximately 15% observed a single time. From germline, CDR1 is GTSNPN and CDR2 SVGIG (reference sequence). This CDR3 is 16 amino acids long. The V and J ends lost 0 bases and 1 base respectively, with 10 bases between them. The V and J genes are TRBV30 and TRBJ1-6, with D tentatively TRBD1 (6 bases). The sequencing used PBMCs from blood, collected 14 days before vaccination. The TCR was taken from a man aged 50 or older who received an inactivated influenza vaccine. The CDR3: CAWSVRQGSYNSPLHF. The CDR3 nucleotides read TGTGCCTGGAGTGTAAGGCAGGGGTCCTATAATTCACCCCTCCACTTT.